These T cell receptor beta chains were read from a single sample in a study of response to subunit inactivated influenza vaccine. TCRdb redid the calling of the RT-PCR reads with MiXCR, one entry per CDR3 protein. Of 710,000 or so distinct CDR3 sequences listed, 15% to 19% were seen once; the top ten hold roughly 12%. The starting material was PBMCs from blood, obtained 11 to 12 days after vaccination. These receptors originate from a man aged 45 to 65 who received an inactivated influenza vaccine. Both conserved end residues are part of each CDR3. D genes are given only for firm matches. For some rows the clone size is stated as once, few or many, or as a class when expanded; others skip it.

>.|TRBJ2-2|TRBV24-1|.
TGTGCCACCAGTGATTCCTGGATCGCGAACACCGGGGAGCTGTTTTTT
CATSDSWIANTGELFF
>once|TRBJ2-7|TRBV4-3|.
TGCGCCAGCAGCCAAGACTGGGGGGCTTTTTACCACGAGCAGTACTTC
CASSQDWGAFYHEQYF
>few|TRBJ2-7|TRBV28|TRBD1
TGTGCCAGCAGGCCGGGACAGGGGCCTACCTACGAGCAGTACTTC
CASRPGQGPTYEQYF
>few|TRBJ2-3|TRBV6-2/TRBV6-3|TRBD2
TGTGCCAGCAGTTTTTATTCCGGGGTAGCGGGCGAGGGTAGCACAGATACGCAGTATTTT
CASSFYSGVAGEGSTDTQYF
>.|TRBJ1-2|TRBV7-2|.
TGTGCCAGCAGCTTAGTGGGCGTAGGCAGACCTAACTATGGCTACACCTTC
CASSLVGVGRPNYGYTF
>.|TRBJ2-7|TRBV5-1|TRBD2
TGCGCCAGCACTGATCTGTTTAGCGGGGTTTCCTACGAGCAGTACTTC
CASTDLFSGVSYEQYF
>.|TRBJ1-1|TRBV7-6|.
TGTGCCAGCAGCTTAGAATGGGGGGCAAGGAACACTGAAGCTTTCTTT
CASSLEWGARNTEAFF
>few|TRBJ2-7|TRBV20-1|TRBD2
TGCAGTGCTAGAGCGGGGGCTAGCGGGAGGTTCAACGAGCAGTACTTC
CSARAGASGRFNEQYF
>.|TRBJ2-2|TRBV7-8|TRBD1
TGTGCCAGCAGCTTAGGACAGGGATTGGTGTCCGGGGAGCTGTTTTTT
CASSLGQGLVSGELFF
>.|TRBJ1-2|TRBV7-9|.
TGTGCCAGCAGCTCCCCGCGGGGGCGGGTTGGCTACACCTTC
CASSSPRGRVGYTF
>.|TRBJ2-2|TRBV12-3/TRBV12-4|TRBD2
TGTGCCAGCGCTTATAGCGGGAGGGCCGGGGAGCTGTTTTTT
CASAYSGRAGELFF
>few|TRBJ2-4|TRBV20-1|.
TGCAGTGCTAGAGGGACGGACAAAAACATTCAGTACTTC
CSARGTDKNIQYF
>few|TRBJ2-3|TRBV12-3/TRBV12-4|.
TGTGCCAGCAGTTTTAGGAACACAGATACGCAGTATTTT
CASSFRNTDTQYF
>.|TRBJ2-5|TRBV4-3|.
TGCGCCAGCAGCCAAGAGGTTAGCAGGGGCCAAGAGACCCAGTACTTC
CASSQEVSRGQETQYF
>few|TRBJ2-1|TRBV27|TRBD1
TGTGCCAGCAGCCTTATCGGAGTCAGGGGGAACGATGAGCAGTTCTTC
CASSLIGVRGNDEQFF
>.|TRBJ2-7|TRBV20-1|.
TGCAGTGCTAGAGATCATCTTAGGCCAGGGGGGTCCTACGATCAGTACTTC
CSARDHLRPGGSYDQYF
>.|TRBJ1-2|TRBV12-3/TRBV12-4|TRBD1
TGTGCCAGCAGCCAGGGACCGGGACAGAACCGCTATGGCTACACCTTC
CASSQGPGQNRYGYTF
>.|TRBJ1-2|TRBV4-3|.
TGCGCCAGCAGCCAATCTCAGACAGAGAACTATGGCTACACCTTC
CASSQSQTENYGYTF
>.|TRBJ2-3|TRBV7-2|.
TGTGCCAGCACGACCGGTAAAGATACGCAGTATTTT
CASTTGKDTQYF
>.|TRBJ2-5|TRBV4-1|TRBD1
TGCGCCAGCAGCCCCGGGACAGTCGAAGAGACCCAGTACTTC
CASSPGTVEETQYF
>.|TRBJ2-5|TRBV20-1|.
TGCAGTGCTTCCAGCTCCCTCGCCCAAGAGACCCAGTACTTC
CSASSSLAQETQYF
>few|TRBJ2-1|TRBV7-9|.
TGTGCCAGCAGCACCAACAGGGCTAATGGGCCTTCCGAGCAGTTCTTC
CASSTNRANGPSEQFF